The 2 T cell receptor beta chains reported below all come from one sample, sequenced in a study of CD8 T cells in ankylosing spondylitis. TCRdb re-called the 5' RACE reads with MiXCR, one entry per CDR3 protein. The data hold about 250,000 distinct CDR3 sequences, with 30% to 40% observed a single time. The specimen sequenced was blood, either unsorted or a sorted T cell fraction (not recorded which). Receptor source: a male donor with ankylosing spondylitis or in good health (not recorded which).

This clonotype occurred a few times. The chain recombines TRBV5-5 with TRBJ2-1, with D possibly called TRBD1 or TRBD2 (5 bases each). CDR1 and CDR2 from the germline V gene are SGHKS and YYEKEE (reference sequence). This CDR3 has 17 amino acids. The V end was cut by 4 bases, the J end by 3 bases, with 20 bases between. The CDR3 nucleotides read TGTGCCAGCAGCCCCGGGACCTCCCTAAACGGCTACAATGAGCAGTTCTTC. Residues: CASSPGTSLNGYNEQFF.

J is TRBJ2-1 and V is TRBV12-3 or TRBV12-4, with no clear D. The V end was cut by 6 bases, the J end by 0 bases, with 12 bases between. This CDR3 has 15 residues. CDR3 DNA: TGTGCCAGCAGGCTTCAGGCATCCTCCTACAATGAGCAGTTCTTC. Translated: CASRLQASSYNEQFF.